Presented here are 9 T cell receptor beta chains from one specimen sequenced in a study of OX40 agonist ivuxolimab in advanced cancers. The method was immunoSEQ multiplex PCR; TCRdb's version includes in-frame clones alone and lacks a portion of them. The repertoire has about 21,000 clones, about four fifths of them found once; the top ten carry about 10%. The material was CD4+ or CD8+ T cells sorted from blood, obtained in a trial of the OX40 agonist ivuxolimab. Receptors originate from an adult with an advanced solid tumor such as melanoma, head and neck, liver or kidney cancer.

This rearrangement joins TRBV6-5 to TRBJ2-7; D is uncertain. Germline loops: CDR1 MNHEY, CDR2 SVGAGI. There are 12 residues in the CDR3. V was pared by 4 bases and J by 3 bases, with 7 bases between. The CDR3 loop is CASSSLRYEQYF. The CDR3 DNA reads as TGTGCCAGCAGTTCCCTGCGCTACGAGCAGTACTTC.

The chain uses TRBV5-4 and TRBJ2-7, with 8 positions matching TRBD2. The CDR3 length is 15 residues. CDR1 SGHNT and CDR2 YYREEE come from the germline V gene (reference sequence). Trimming took 3 bases from V and 0 from J; bases not matched to a gene: 5. The CDR3 region is CASSSLAGHSYEQYF. The CDR3 DNA reads TGTGCCAGCAGCTCCCTAGCGGGCCACTCCTACGAGCAGTACTTC.

V gene TRBV19 combines with J gene TRBJ2-2; the match to TRBD2 covers 15 bases. With 11 bases clipped from V and 3 bases from J, the junction kept 16 bases outside the gene matches. The CDR3 contains 19 residues. The germline V gene encodes CDR1 LNHDA and CDR2 SQIVND (reference sequence). The CDR3 loop is CAGIIIVGLAGGHTGELFF. CDR3 nucleotide sequence: TGTGCCGGAATAATCATAGTAGGACTAGCGGGAGGGCACACCGGGGAGCTGTTTTTT. Based on the CDR3 plus reference TRBV19 and TRBJ2-2, the full variable domain is DGGITQSPKYLFRKEGQNVTLSCEQNLNHDAMYWYRQDPGQGLRLIYYSQIVNDFQKGDIAEGYSVSREKKESFPLTVTSAQKNPTAFYLCAGIIIVGLAGGHTGELFFGEGSRLTVL.

CDR3 nucleotides: TGCGCCAGCAGCTTGCGGGCCAGGGTATTAGAGACCCAGTACTTC. Protein product: CASSLRARVLETQYF. This chain links TRBV5-1 with TRBJ2-5; D is possibly TRBD1 (5 bases). Deletions cut 1 base from V and 4 bases from J, with 14 bases between. The germline CDR1 and CDR2 sequences are SGHRS and YFSETQ. The CDR3 has 15 amino acids. The full variable domain, its missing parts supplied by reference TRBV5-1 and TRBJ2-5, is KAGVTQTPRYLIKTRGQQVTLSCSPISGHRSVSWYQQTPGQGLQFLFEYFSETQRNKGNFPGRFSGRQFSNSRSEMNVSTLELGDSALYLCASSLRARVLETQYFGPGTRLLVL.

The chain carries TRBV7-6 and TRBJ2-7; perhaps TRBD1 as D (5 bases). The CDR3 consists of 13 residues. Germline CDR1 SGHVS, CDR2 FNYEAQ. With 4 bases removed from V and 4 bases from J, the gap between germline ends came to 11 bases. The CDR3 protein is CASSWGLGYEQYF. DNA of the CDR3: TGTGCCAGCAGCTGGGGCCTGGGATACGAGCAGTACTTC.

The chain joins TRBV7-9 to TRBJ1-4, with TRBD1 as a possible D gene (6 bases). Germline CDR1 reads SEHNR; CDR2 reads FQNEAQ (reference sequence). The ends were cut back, 5 bases at V and 5 bases at J, with 9 bases in the middle. The CDR3 has 13 residues. CDR3: CASSKDRNEKLFF. In nucleotides, the CDR3 is TGTGCCAGCAGCAAGGACAGAAATGAAAAACTGTTTTTT.

The genes are TRBV9 and TRBJ2-5; perhaps TRBD2 as D (5 bases). The germline V gene encodes CDR1 SGDLS and CDR2 YYNGEE. Deletions cut 3 bases from V and 5 bases from J, with 17 bases between. CDR3 size: 15 residues. In DNA, the CDR3 is TGTGCCAGCAGCGCCCCGGGCCGGGATCGGGAGACCCAGTACTTC. Protein product: CASSAPGRDRETQYF.

The rearrangement links TRBV6-1 to TRBJ2-7, with TRBD1 matching 8 bases. The germline V gene has CDR1 MNHNS and CDR2 SASEGT. The CDR3 loop spans 14 amino acids. V lost 6 bases to trimming and J lost 6 bases; unmatched junction nucleotides: 10. The CDR3 sequence: CASSPDRGSAEQYF. The CDR3 DNA is TGTGCCAGCAGCCCTGACAGGGGATCCGCCGAGCAGTACTTC.

Only a few counts were recorded for this clone. The chain recombines TRBV7-9 with TRBJ1-2, with 8 nucleotides matching TRBD1. The germline V gene has CDR1 SEHNR and CDR2 FQNEAQ (reference sequence). V was pared by 6 bases and J by 2 bases, with 11 bases of the junction left unmatched. The CDR3 spans 16 residues. The CDR3 here is CASSSTGVGGNYGYTF. The DNA of the CDR3 is TGTGCCAGCAGTTCGACAGGGGTAGGGGGAAACTATGGCTACACCTTC.